Shown below are 26 T cell receptor beta chains from a single sample sequenced in a study of blood T cell repertoires in COVID-19. The data were produced by immunoSEQ multiplex PCR, yet TCRdb's version contains in-frame clones alone and is incomplete. The sample contains about 99,000 clones, more than 85% of which appear only once. Source material: peripheral blood. These receptors came from a human donor in a cohort sampled during active COVID-19.

This clone showed up just once. The chain combines TRBV9 with TRBJ2-1; 11 nucleotides agree with TRBD2. Germline CDR1 is SGDLS and CDR2 is YYNGEE. J lost 4 bases, V lost 2 bases, and 2 bases had no gene match. There are 15 residues in the CDR3. The CDR3 DNA follows: TGTGCCAGCAGCGTGACTAGCGGGGATTACAATGAGCAGTTCTTC. Residues: CASSVTSGDYNEQFF.

V is TRBV7-2 and J is TRBJ1-1, with TRBD1 as a possible D gene (5 bases). Trimming stripped 2 bases from V and 5 bases from J, with 12 bases between. Germline V CDR1 and CDR2: SGHTA, FQGNSA. CDR3 length: 14 amino acids. The CDR3 region has the DNA TGTGCCAGCAGCTTATTGGGGCTGGGAACTGAAGCTTTCTTT. Protein product: CASSLLGLGTEAFF.

This chain connects TRBV4-3 to TRBJ1-2; tentative D call: TRBD1 (6 bases). With 1 base removed from V and 5 bases from J, the gap between germline ends came to 11 bases. Germline V CDR1 and CDR2: LGHNA, YSLEER. This CDR3 has 14 residues. The CDR3 region has the DNA TGCGCCAGCAGCCAAGCCAGGGGCGGATATGGCTACACCTTC. Protein product: CASSQARGGYGYTF.

The gene calls are TRBV14 and TRBJ2-7, with 7 bases matching TRBD1. Germline assignment: CDR1 SGHDN and CDR2 FVKESK. V shed 6 bases and J 2 bases; nucleotides not matched to a gene: 13. The CDR3 has 16 residues. The DNA of the CDR3 is TGTGCCAGCAGTCCCCTTGGACAGGTAAAAGCCTACGAGCAGTACTTC. Encoded protein: CASSPLGQVKAYEQYF. Drawing the rest from reference TRBV14 and TRBJ2-7, the complete variable domain is EAGVTQFPSHSVIEKGQTVTLRCDPISGHDNLYWYRRVMGKEIKFLLHFVKESKQDESGMPNNRFLAERTGGTYSTLKVQPAELEDSGVYFCASSPLGQVKAYEQYFGPGTRLTVT.

The chain couples TRBV7-9 to TRBJ1-2; D gene uncertain. The germline V and J ends were trimmed by 2 bases and 2 bases, with 6 bases remaining between them. The CDR3 is 13 residues long. Per germline, CDR1 SEHNR and CDR2 FQNEAQ (reference sequence). The DNA for the CDR3 is TGTGCCAGCAGCTTATCCCAAAACTATGGCTACACCTTC. Amino acid sequence: CASSLSQNYGYTF.

CDR3 sequence (DNA): TGTGCCAGCAGCCTCCTTAGCGGGGCTCAGGGGAATGAGCAGTTCTTC. Protein: CASSLLSGAQGNEQFF. The rearrangement uses TRBV5-6 and TRBJ2-1; 8 bases fit TRBD2. CDR1 is SGHDT and CDR2 is YYEEEE in the germline V gene. This CDR3 comprises 16 residues. V lost 4 bases and J lost 7; bases outside the gene matches: 13.

CDR3 amino acids: CASIGGYEQYF. The CDR3 DNA is TGTGCCAGCATAGGCGGCTACGAGCAGTACTTC. The gene calls are TRBV28 and TRBJ2-7, with D unresolved. The ends were cut back, 7 bases at V and 3 bases at J, with 7 bases in the middle. CDR3 length: 11 amino acids. Germline CDR1 reads MDHEN; CDR2 reads SYDVKM.

The V call is TRBV28, the J call TRBJ2-1, with a weak D call TRBD1 (6 bases). The germline gives CDR1 MDHEN, CDR2 SYDVKM. V lost 1 base and J lost 7, with 11 bases in between. This CDR3 has 14 amino acids. For the CDR3, the DNA is TGTGCCAGCAGTTTATCCGGGACAACAAATGAGCAGTTCTTC. Its translation is CASSLSGTTNEQFF.

V and J are TRBV6-6 and TRBJ2-7, with 8 bases matching TRBD1. The germline CDR1 and CDR2 sequences are MNHNY and SVGAGI (reference sequence). This CDR3 comprises 18 residues. The V segment lost 5 bases and the J segment 2 bases; nucleotides outside the gene matches: 17. CDR3 in DNA: TGTGCCAGCAGTCCAACTTACTCCGGACAGGGACGGGCCTACGAGCAGTACTTC. It translates to CASSPTYSGQGRAYEQYF.

The chain links TRBV19 to TRBJ1-2; no definite D call. This CDR3 comprises 14 residues. V was clipped by 5 bases and J by 0 bases, with 10 bases between them. Germline V gene data show CDR1 as LNHDA and CDR2 as SQIVND (reference sequence). DNA for the CDR3: TGTGCCAGTAGTCGAGGTAGTTCTAACTATGGCTACACCTTC. Protein: CASSRGSSNYGYTF.

The chain links TRBV15 to TRBJ1-5; the D gene is possibly TRBD1 (6 bases). Germline loops: CDR1 LNHNV, CDR2 YYDKDF (reference sequence). The length of the CDR3 is 17 residues. V lost 6 bases to trimming and J lost 1 base, with 19 bases between them. This chain's CDR3 is CATRTDRRGGSNQPQHF. CDR3 coding DNA: TGTGCCACCAGGACAGACCGCAGGGGCGGCAGCAATCAGCCCCAGCATTTT.

This clone was counted a single time. This chain uses TRBV28 with TRBJ2-7; 8 bases agree with TRBD1. The CDR3 runs to 18 residues. Germline-derived CDR1 and CDR2 are MDHEN and SYDVKM. The junction had 15 bases not matched to a gene; V was cut back by 5 bases and J by 0 bases. The chain's CDR3 is CASSATPGQVMSSYEQYF. The CDR3 coding sequence is TGTGCCAGCAGTGCAACTCCGGGACAGGTCATGAGCTCCTACGAGCAGTACTTC.

This chain uses TRBV11-2 with TRBJ2-7, with D perhaps matching TRBD1 (5 bases). Germline assignment: CDR1 SGHAT and CDR2 FQNNGV. The CDR3 totals 14 residues. V was shortened by 7 bases and J by 3 bases, with 16 bases between the two germline ends. CDR3 nucleotide sequence: TGTGCCAGCAAGACCGACAGAACTCGCTACGAGCAGTACTTC. Protein: CASKTDRTRYEQYF.

The J gene is TRBJ2-3, the V gene TRBV19; 9 positions match TRBD1. There are 16 residues in the CDR3. After removal of 3 bases from V and 6 bases from J, the junction contained 10 bases not matched to a gene. The germline CDR1 and CDR2 sequences are LNHDA and SQIVND (reference sequence). The CDR3 protein is CASSIRGTGPSDTQYF. The CDR3 DNA reads as TGTGCCAGTAGTATCCGGGGGACAGGGCCCTCGGATACGCAGTATTTT.

The chain has TRBV7-2 and TRBJ2-2; D is unclear. This CDR3 region has 14 residues. The germline gives CDR1 SGHTA, CDR2 FQGNSA. Trimming pared 3 bases from V and 0 bases from J, leaving 5 bases between. CDR3 sequence reads: CASSFVPNTGELFF. The CDR3 nucleotides are TGTGCCAGCAGCTTCGTTCCGAACACCGGGGAGCTGTTTTTT.

V gene TRBV24-1 combines with J gene TRBJ1-5, with no clear D. In germline, CDR1 is KGHDR, CDR2 SFDVKD. V lost 9 bases to trimming and J lost 4 bases, with 12 bases between them. This CDR3 is built from 13 residues. CDR3 bases: TGTGCCACCGCGGACGGGAATAATCAGCCCCAGCATTTT. It yields the protein CATADGNNQPQHF.

The genes are TRBV28 and TRBJ1-1; D gene unclear. This CDR3 has 11 amino acids. CDR1 and CDR2 (germline): MDHEN, SYDVKM. The V gene lost 11 bases and the J gene lost 1 base, with 8 bases spanning the gap. Here the CDR3 reads CAVGANTEAFF. The CDR3 DNA follows: TGTGCCGTAGGAGCGAACACTGAAGCTTTCTTT.

J is TRBJ1-2 and V is TRBV7-8; D not resolved. V dropped 6 bases and J dropped 4 bases, with 6 bases sitting between them. The V gene's germline CDR1 is SGHVS and CDR2 FQNEAQ. CDR3 length equals 11 residues. The CDR3 region is CASSPGYGYTF. Here the CDR3 DNA reads TGTGCCAGCAGTCCAGGCTATGGCTACACCTTC.

The V and J genes are TRBV3-1 (or the pseudogene TRBV3-2) and TRBJ2-3; D is perhaps TRBD1 (6 bases). Germline V CDR1 and CDR2: LGHDT, YNNKEL (reference sequence). The CDR3 runs 18 residues. The ends were cut back, 2 bases at V and 2 bases at J, with 20 bases in the middle. CDR3 coding DNA: TGTGCCAGCAGCCAAAAGATCGATACAGGGTTGGCCACAGATACGCAGTATTTT. This encodes CASSQKIDTGLATDTQYF.

The chain links TRBV4-1 to TRBJ2-1; 10 bases are shared with TRBD2. CDR1 and CDR2 from the germline V gene are MGHRA and YSYEKL. There are 17 residues in the CDR3. Trimming removed 0 bases from V and 6 bases from J; junction bases left unmatched: 8. CDR3 sequence (DNA): TGCGCCAGCAGCCAAGACACTAGCGGGATGGGTTTCAATGAGCAGTTCTTC. This gives the protein CASSQDTSGMGFNEQFF.

J is TRBJ1-2 and V is TRBV28; 7 bases map to TRBD1. This CDR3 spans 15 amino acids. The germline V gene encodes CDR1 MDHEN and CDR2 SYDVKM. Unmatched junction bases numbered 12, after V lost 10 bases and J lost 1 base. This CDR3 reads CATKSTGALNYGYTF. The DNA of the CDR3 is TGTGCCACCAAATCTACAGGGGCCCTTAACTATGGCTACACCTTC.

The rearrangement joins TRBV6-2 or TRBV6-3 to TRBJ1-1; D may be TRBD1 (5 bases). The CDR3 extends over 14 amino acids. Trimming removed 2 bases at V and 0 bases at J, with 7 bases between. The germline V gene has CDR1 MNHEY and CDR2 SVGEGT. As DNA, the CDR3 is TGTGCCAGCAGTTACGGGGCTATGAACACTGAAGCTTTCTTT. It is translated as CASSYGAMNTEAFF.

The gene calls are TRBV19 and TRBJ2-7; TRBD2 matches 14 bases. V was pared by 3 bases and J by 2 bases, with 3 bases of the junction left unmatched. CDR1 LNHDA and CDR2 SQIVND come from the germline V gene (reference sequence). The CDR3 totals 16 residues. CDR3 bases: TGTGCCAGTAGTATGGGACTAGCGGGAGCCCCCTACGAGCAGTACTTC. This sequence encodes CASSMGLAGAPYEQYF.

J is TRBJ1-2 and V is TRBV5-5, with no clear D. The ends were cut back, 3 bases at V and 8 bases at J, with 11 bases in the middle. The CDR3 contains 12 residues. Germline V lookup: CDR1 SGHKS, CDR2 YYEKEE (reference sequence). Here the CDR3 reads CASSSSYMGYTF. The CDR3 DNA reads TGTGCCAGCAGCTCTAGCTATATGGGCTACACCTTC.

CDR3 sequence (DNA): TGTGCCAGCAGCTTAGGGACAGGGAACACTGAAGCTTTCTTT. It specifies CASSLGTGNTEAFF. The chain combines TRBV7-9 with TRBJ1-1, with TRBD1 matching over 7 bases. This CDR3 is built from 14 residues. J lost 1 base, V lost 1 base, and 0 bases had no gene match. Germline V CDR1 and CDR2: SEHNR, FQNEAQ (reference sequence).

The V gene is TRBV30, the J gene TRBJ2-5; possibly TRBD2 for D (5 bases). The V end lost 3 bases, the J end lost 4 bases, and 15 bases lay between the germline ends. CDR3 size: 14 residues. Germline V gene data show CDR1 as GTSNPN and CDR2 as SVGIG (reference sequence). Here the CDR3 DNA reads TGTGCCTGGAGGGCTAAGAATGGAGGAGAGACCCAGTACTTC. It codes for CAWRAKNGGETQYF.